This T cell receptor (beta chain) was recovered during a study of blood T cell repertoires in COVID-19. Study-level information: COVID-19 samples collected from the United States, Italy and Spain covered acute and convalescent phases. T cells, B-cell-depleted T cells, or PBMCs supplied cDNA or gDNA.

Per the authors' pipeline: By means of reference gene primer amplification, nucleated cell counts were estimated. This table comes from immunoSEQ multiplex PCR, and its TCRdb copy is limited to in-frame clones, with some not included. V, J and clone size reflect that table, while D and trimming were determined from the DNA. The repertoire includes approximately 15,000 clones, roughly 88% of them detected once, and less than 15% sits in the top ten. Germline lookup yields CDR1 SGHTA and CDR2 FQGNSA. This CDR3 is built from 15 residues. The chain employs TRBV7-2 and TRBJ2-1; 8 bases match TRBD1. The TCR was taken from a human donor in a cohort sampled during active COVID-19. Sequencing was performed on peripheral blood. The CDR3 is CGSSLGQGAYNEQFF. CDR3 coding DNA: TGTGGAAGCAGCTTAGGTCAGGGGGCATACAATGAGCAGTTCTTC.